Below, 16 T cell receptor beta chains from the same sample are listed, as sequenced in a study of regulatory T cells in long-lasting Graves disease. The TCR beta library used iRepertoire HTBI primers with Arm-PCR amplification of CDR3. TCRdb re-analysed the multiplex PCR reads in MiXCR, keeping a single row per CDR3 protein. The table includes hundreds of thousands of distinct CDR3 sequences, less than 25% detected once. Time point given: persistent/refractory GD, antithyroid drugs over 5 years with positive TRAb. RNA from PBMCs was the source of the TCR library. Sequenced material: peripheral blood mononuclear cells (PBMCs), taken when the disease was refractory, from a patient treated with antithyroid drugs. These receptors originate from a female donor with Graves disease.

The chain combines TRBV27 with TRBJ2-7; D gene ambiguous. Germline CDR1 reads MNHEY; CDR2 reads SMNVEV (reference sequence). This CDR3 region has 14 residues. V lost 5 bases to trimming and J lost 3 bases, with 14 bases between them. The CDR3 is CASSPQGGYYEQYF. CDR3 nucleotides: TGTGCCAGCAGTCCCCAAGGTGGATACTACGAGCAGTACTTC.

This clonotype was observed a handful of times. The V gene is TRBV29-1, the J gene TRBJ2-2, with 9 bases lining up with TRBD2. The CDR3 spans 16 residues. V was clipped by 7 bases and J by 7 bases; unmatched bases: 16. In germline, CDR1 is SQVTM, CDR2 ANQGSEA. The CDR3: CSEPERSGRPGGELFF. The DNA for the CDR3 is TGCAGCGAGCCCGAGAGGAGCGGGAGGCCCGGCGGGGAGCTGTTTTTT.

This clonotype came up many times. J is TRBJ2-2 and V is TRBV20-1; D unresolved. Trimming took off 4 bases at V and 2 bases at J, with 2 bases between the two ends. CDR1 is DFQATT, CDR2 SNEGSKA, per germline (reference sequence). The CDR3 loop spans 11 amino acids. The CDR3 sequence is CSATNTGELFF. The CDR3 DNA sequence: TGCAGTGCTACTAACACCGGGGAGCTGTTTTTT.

The chain has TRBV7-2 and TRBJ2-3, with D tentatively TRBD2 (5 bases). Looked up from germline, CDR1 is SGHTA and CDR2 is FQGNSA. CDR3 length: 15 amino acids. Trimming stripped 1 base from V and 4 bases from J, with 12 bases between. The CDR3 sequence: CASSLGQASPDTQYF. DNA of the CDR3: TGTGCCAGCAGCTTAGGCCAGGCTAGCCCAGATACGCAGTATTTT.

The chain combines TRBV25-1 with TRBJ1-2; 10 bases match TRBD1. The CDR3 runs 11 residues. The V gene's germline CDR1 is MGHDK and CDR2 SYGVNS. V gave up 6 bases and J gave up 11 bases; unmatched junction bases: 3. The CDR3 reads CASRRTGGYTF. The CDR3, as DNA: TGTGCCAGCAGAAGGACAGGGGGGTACACCTTC.

The rearrangement joins TRBV12-3 or TRBV12-4 to TRBJ1-6; TRBD1 matches at 7 bases. The junction had 8 bases not matched to a gene; V was cut back by 6 bases and J by 6 bases. CDR3 length equals 15 residues. Here the CDR3 DNA reads TGTGCCAGCAGACCTAACAGGGGCGGTAATTCACCCCTCCACTTT. Translation gives CASRPNRGGNSPLHF.

The chain employs TRBV5-1 and TRBJ1-1; 7 positions agree with TRBD1. Trimming cost V 4 bases and J 8 bases; bases outside gene matches: 8. CDR1 is SGHRS, CDR2 YFSETQ, per germline. The CDR3 spans 13 residues. The CDR3 region has the DNA TGCGCCAGCAGCCGGGGGAGGGACAGCGAAGCTTTCTTT. It codes for CASSRGRDSEAFF. Supplemented by reference TRBV5-1 and TRBJ1-1, the full variable domain reads KAGVTQTPRYLIKTRGQQVTLSCSPISGHRSVSWYQQTPGQGLQFLFEYFSETQRNKGNFPGRFSGRQFSNSRSEMNVSTLELGDSALYLCASSRGRDSEAFFGQGTRLTVV.

The rearrangement joins TRBV5-1 to TRBJ1-1; the match to TRBD1 covers 8 bases. Germline loops: CDR1 SGHRS, CDR2 YFSETQ. V was pared by 0 bases and J by 1 base, with 14 bases of the junction left unmatched. The CDR3 is made up of 19 amino acids. Here the CDR3 DNA reads TGCGCCAGCAGCTTGGCCTTAGGGGCAGGGGGCGGCCCGAACACTGAAGCTTTCTTT. Protein product: CASSLALGAGGGPNTEAFF.

The CDR3 loop is CASSHRGGRGSNQPQHF. In DNA form, the CDR3 reads TGTGCCAGTAGTCACCGAGGGGGGCGCGGAAGCAATCAGCCCCAGCATTTT. The rearrangement uses TRBV19 and TRBJ1-5; tentatively, D is TRBD1 (6 bases). Germline CDR1 reads LNHDA; CDR2 reads SQIVND (reference sequence). The length of the CDR3 is 17 residues. V was pared by 5 bases and J by 1 base, with 18 bases between.

The chain uses TRBV20-1 and TRBJ2-2, with 16 bases matching TRBD2. CDR1 and CDR2 from the germline V gene are DFQATT and SNEGSKA (reference sequence). The CDR3 has 18 residues. V trimming: 2 bases; J trimming: 4 bases; junction bases outside the gene matches: 7. The CDR3 nucleotides are TGCAGTGCTAGACCCCTGGGACTAGCGGGAGGGGTCACCGGGGAGCTGTTTTTT. It is translated as CSARPLGLAGGVTGELFF.

This clonotype was seen ten or more times. The chain uses TRBV29-1 and TRBJ1-1; 7 bases are a match to TRBD1. This CDR3 spans 12 amino acids. Losses at the gene ends were 5 bases for V and 1 base for J; bases not matched to a gene: 1. Germline V CDR1 and CDR2: SQVTM, ANQGSEA. CDR3 coding DNA: TGCAGCGTTAACAGGGGGAACACTGAAGCTTTCTTT. This codes for CSVNRGNTEAFF.

In regard to this clonotype: Since a much larger clone is just one base distant, this may be a read error. This chain connects TRBV7-9 to TRBJ2-4, with unresolved D. CDR3 length: 13 amino acids. Germline loops: CDR1 SEHNR, CDR2 FQNEAQ (reference sequence). CDR3: CASSSSGENIQHF. In nucleotides, the CDR3 is TGTGCCAGCAGCAGTAGTGGGGAAAACATTCAGCACTTC.

The chain joins TRBV28 to TRBJ2-2; D is uncertain. This CDR3 has 15 residues. Germline values: CDR1 MDHEN, CDR2 SYDVKM. The V end lost 3 bases, the J end lost 6 bases, and 14 bases lay between the germline ends. The CDR3 is CASSFASVKAGELFF. As DNA, the CDR3 is TGTGCCAGCAGTTTCGCTTCCGTGAAGGCCGGGGAGCTGTTTTTT. The full variable domain, with the rest looked up from reference TRBV28 and TRBJ2-2, is DVKVTQSSRYLVKRTGEKVFLECVQDMDHENMFWYRQDPGLGLRLIYFSYDVKMKEKGDIPEGYSVSREKKERFSLILESASTNQTSMYLCASSFASVKAGELFFGEGSRLTVL.

This CDR3 is CASSLAPGENTGELFF. CDR3 nucleotide sequence: TGTGCCAGCAGCTTAGCGCCAGGGGAAAACACCGGGGAGCTGTTTTTT. This sequence joins TRBV7-9 and TRBJ2-2; TRBD1 is a possible D gene (6 bases). CDR1 and CDR2 (germline): SEHNR, FQNEAQ (reference sequence). The CDR3 sequence is 16 residues long. Trimming shortened V by 0 bases and J by 2 bases, and 10 bases separated the two germline ends.

About this clonotype: A much larger clone lies a single base off, so this may be a read error. The chain carries TRBV6-4 and TRBJ2-2, with 10 bases matching TRBD2. CDR1 is MRHNA and CDR2 is SNTAGT in the germline V gene. The CDR3 sequence is 15 residues long. CDR3 sequence (DNA): TGTGCCAGCAGTGAAGCTAGCGGGAGCACCGGGGAGCTGGTTTTT. Its translation: CASSEASGSTGELVF.

There are a few counts of this clonotype. This sequence joins TRBV10-3 and TRBJ2-2; D unresolved. V was pared by 6 bases and J by 7 bases, with 3 bases between. Germline values: CDR1 ENHRY, CDR2 SYGVKD. The CDR3 covers 10 residues. The chain's CDR3 is CAIRNGELFF. The CDR3 bases are TGTGCCATCAGGAACGGGGAGCTGTTTTTT.